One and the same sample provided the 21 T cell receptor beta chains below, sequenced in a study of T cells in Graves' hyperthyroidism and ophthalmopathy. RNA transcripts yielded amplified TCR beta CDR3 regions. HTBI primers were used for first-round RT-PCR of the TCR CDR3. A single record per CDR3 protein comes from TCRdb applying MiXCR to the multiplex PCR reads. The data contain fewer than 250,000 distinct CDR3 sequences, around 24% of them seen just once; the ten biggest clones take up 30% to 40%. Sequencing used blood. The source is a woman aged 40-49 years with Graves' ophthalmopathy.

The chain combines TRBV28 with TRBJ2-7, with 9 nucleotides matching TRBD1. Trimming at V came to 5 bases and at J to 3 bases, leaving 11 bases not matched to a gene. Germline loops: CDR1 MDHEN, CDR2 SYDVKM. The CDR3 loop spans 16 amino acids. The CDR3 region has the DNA TGTGCCAGCAGTCTGCTACCGGGACAGGGTATCTACGAGCAGTACTTC. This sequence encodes CASSLLPGQGIYEQYF.

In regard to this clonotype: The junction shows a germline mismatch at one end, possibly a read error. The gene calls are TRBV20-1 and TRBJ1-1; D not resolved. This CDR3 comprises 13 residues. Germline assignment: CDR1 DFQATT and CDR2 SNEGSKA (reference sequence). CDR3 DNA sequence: TGCAGTGCTAGGGTCCTGATGAGAACTGAAGCTTGCTTT. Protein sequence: CSARVLMRTEACF.

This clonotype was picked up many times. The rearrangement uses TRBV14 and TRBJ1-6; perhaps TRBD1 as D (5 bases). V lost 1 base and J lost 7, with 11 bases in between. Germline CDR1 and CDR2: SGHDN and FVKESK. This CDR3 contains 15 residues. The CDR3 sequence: CASSQVFGGNSPLHF. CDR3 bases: TGTGCCAGCAGCCAAGTATTCGGGGGAAATTCACCCCTCCACTTT.

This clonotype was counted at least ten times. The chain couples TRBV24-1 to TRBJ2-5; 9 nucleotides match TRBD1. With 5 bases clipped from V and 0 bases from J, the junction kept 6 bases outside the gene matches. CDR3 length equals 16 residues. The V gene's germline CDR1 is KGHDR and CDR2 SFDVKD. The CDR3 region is CATSGEGTGNQETQYF. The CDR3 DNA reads TGTGCCACCAGTGGTGAAGGGACAGGGAACCAAGAGACCCAGTACTTC.

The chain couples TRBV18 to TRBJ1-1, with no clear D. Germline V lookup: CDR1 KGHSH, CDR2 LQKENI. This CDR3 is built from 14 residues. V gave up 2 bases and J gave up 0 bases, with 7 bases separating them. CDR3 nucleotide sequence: TGTGCCAGCTCACCAAGCGGGGTGAACACTGAAGCTTTCTTT. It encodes CASSPSGVNTEAFF.

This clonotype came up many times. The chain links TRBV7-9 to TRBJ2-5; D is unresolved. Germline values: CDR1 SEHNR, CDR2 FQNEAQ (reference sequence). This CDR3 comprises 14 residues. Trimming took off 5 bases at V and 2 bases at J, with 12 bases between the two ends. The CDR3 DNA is TGTGCCAGCAGCCTTACACTCCCGCAAGAGACCCAGTACTTC. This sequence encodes CASSLTLPQETQYF.

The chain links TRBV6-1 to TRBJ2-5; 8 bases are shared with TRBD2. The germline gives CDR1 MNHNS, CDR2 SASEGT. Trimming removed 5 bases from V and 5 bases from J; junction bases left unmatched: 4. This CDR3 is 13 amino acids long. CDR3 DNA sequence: TGTGCCAGCAGTAGCGGGAGCGGGGAGACCCAGTACTTC. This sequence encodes CASSSGSGETQYF.

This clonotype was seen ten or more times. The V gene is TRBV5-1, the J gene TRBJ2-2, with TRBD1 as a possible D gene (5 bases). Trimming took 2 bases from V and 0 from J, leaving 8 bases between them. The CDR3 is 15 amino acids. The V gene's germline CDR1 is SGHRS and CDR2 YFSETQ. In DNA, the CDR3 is TGCGCCAGCAGCTTCCAGGGTACGAACACCGGGGAGCTGTTTTTT. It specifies CASSFQGTNTGELFF.

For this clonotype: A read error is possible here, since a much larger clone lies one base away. DNA for the CDR3: TGTGCCAGCGGCCTCCTTCCCTCTGGGGCCAACGTCCTGACTTTC. Its translation: CASGLLPSGANVLTF. The chain carries TRBV28 and TRBJ2-6; no definite D call. V gave up 8 bases and J gave up 0 bases, with 11 bases separating them. The CDR3 has 15 residues. CDR1 is MDHEN and CDR2 is SYDVKM in the germline V gene. The variable domain in full, with the rest retrieved from reference TRBV28 and TRBJ2-6, is DVKVTQSSRYLVKRTGEKVFLECVQDMDHENMFWYRQDPGLGLRLIYFSYDVKMKEKGDIPEGYSVSREKKERFSLILESASTNQTSMYLCASGLLPSGANVLTFGAGSRLTVL.

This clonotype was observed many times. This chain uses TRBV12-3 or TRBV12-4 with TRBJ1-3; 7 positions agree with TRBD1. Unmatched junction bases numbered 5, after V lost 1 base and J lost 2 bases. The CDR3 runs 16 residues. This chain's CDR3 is CASSLGQGETGNTIYF. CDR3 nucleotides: TGTGCCAGCAGTTTAGGGCAGGGGGAGACTGGAAACACCATATATTTT.

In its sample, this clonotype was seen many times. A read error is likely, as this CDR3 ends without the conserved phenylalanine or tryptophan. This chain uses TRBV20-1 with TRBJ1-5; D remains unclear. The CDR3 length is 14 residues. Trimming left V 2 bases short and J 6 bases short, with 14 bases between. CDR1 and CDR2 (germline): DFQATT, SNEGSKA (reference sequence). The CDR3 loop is CSARRNGIGQPQHL. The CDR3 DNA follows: TGCAGTGCTAGAAGGAATGGGATCGGTCAGCCCCAGCATCTT.

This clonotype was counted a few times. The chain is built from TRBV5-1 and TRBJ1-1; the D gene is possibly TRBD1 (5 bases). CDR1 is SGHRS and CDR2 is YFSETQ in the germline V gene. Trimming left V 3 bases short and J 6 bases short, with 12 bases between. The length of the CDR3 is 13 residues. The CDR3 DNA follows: TGCGCCAGCAGCTATGGCCCGGGGGCTGAAGCTTTCTTT. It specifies CASSYGPGAEAFF.

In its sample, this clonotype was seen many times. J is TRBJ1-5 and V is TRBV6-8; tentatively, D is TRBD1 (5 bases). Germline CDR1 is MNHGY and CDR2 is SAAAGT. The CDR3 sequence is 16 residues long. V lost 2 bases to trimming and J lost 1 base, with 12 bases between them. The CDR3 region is CASSYHGGESNQPQHF. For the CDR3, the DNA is TGTGCCAGCAGTTACCACGGGGGAGAAAGCAATCAGCCCCAGCATTTT.

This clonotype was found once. The CDR3 here is CASSHGTGGRGNQPQHF. In nucleotides, the CDR3 is TGTGCCAGCAGCCATGGGACAGGGGGACGTGGCAATCAGCCCCAGCATTTT. V usage is TRBV6-2 or TRBV6-3 and J usage is TRBJ1-5; 11 nucleotides align to TRBD1. The junction had 9 bases not matched to a gene; V was cut back by 6 bases and J by 2 bases. The CDR3 runs 17 residues. Germline values: CDR1 MNHEY, CDR2 SVGEGT.

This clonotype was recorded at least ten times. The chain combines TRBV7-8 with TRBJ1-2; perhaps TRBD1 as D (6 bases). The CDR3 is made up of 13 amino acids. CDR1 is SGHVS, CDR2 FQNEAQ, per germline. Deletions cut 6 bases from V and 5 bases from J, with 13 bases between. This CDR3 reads CASRRTDLYGYTF. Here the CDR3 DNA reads TGTGCCAGCAGGCGGACAGACCTATATGGCTACACCTTC.

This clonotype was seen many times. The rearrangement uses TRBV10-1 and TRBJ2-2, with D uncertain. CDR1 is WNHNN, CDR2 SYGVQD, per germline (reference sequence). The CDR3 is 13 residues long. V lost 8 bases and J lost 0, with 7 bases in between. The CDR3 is CASQVPNTGELFF. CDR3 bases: TGCGCCAGCCAGGTCCCGAACACCGGGGAGCTGTTTTTT.

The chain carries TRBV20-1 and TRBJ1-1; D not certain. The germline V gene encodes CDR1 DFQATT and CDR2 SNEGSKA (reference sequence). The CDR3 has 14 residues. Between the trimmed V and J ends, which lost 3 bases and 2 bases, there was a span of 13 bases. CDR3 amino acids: CSARTAGSNTEAFF. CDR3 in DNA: TGCAGTGCTAGGACGGCGGGCAGCAACACTGAAGCTTTCTTT.

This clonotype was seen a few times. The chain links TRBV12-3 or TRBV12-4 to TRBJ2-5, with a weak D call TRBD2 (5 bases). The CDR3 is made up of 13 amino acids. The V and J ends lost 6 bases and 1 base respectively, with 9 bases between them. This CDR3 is CASREAVQETQYF. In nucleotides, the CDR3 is TGTGCCAGCAGGGAGGCGGTCCAAGAGACCCAGTACTTC.

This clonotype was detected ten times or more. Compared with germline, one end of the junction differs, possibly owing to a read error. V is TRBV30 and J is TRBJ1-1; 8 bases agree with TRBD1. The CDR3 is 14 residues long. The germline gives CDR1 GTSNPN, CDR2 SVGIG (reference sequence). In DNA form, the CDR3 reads TGTACCTGGAGTCATGGACAGGGTAGTACGGAAGCTTTCTTT. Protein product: CTWSHGQGSTEAFF.

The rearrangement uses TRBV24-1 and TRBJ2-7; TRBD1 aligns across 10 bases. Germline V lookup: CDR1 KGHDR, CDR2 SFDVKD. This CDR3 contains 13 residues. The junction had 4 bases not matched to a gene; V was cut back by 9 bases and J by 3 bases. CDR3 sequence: CATVRDRGYEQYF. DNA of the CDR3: TGTGCCACCGTCCGGGACAGGGGCTACGAGCAGTACTTC.

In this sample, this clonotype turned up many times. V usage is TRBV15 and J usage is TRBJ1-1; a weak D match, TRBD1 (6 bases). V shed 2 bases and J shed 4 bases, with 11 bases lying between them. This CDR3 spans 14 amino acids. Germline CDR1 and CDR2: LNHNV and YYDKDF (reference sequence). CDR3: CATSRPTGRTEAFF. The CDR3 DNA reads TGTGCCACCAGCAGACCTACAGGGCGCACTGAAGCTTTCTTT.